A single sample gave rise to the 17 T cell receptor beta chains below, sequenced in a study of blood T cell repertoires in COVID-19. The protocol was immunoSEQ multiplex PCR, while the TCRdb copy is restricted to in-frame clones and leaves out a portion. The data show some 130,000 clones, more than 90% seen once. Source material: peripheral blood. The receptors shown here come from a man in his sixties with COVID-19, enrolled during active disease.

This sequence joins TRBV7-9 and TRBJ1-4, with a possible D match to TRBD1 (6 bases). The ends were cut back, 5 bases at V and 0 bases at J, with 16 bases in the middle. There are 17 residues in the CDR3. CDR1 is SEHNR, CDR2 FQNEAQ, per germline (reference sequence). CDR3 nucleotides: TGTGCCAGCAGCCCCCTGGGGGGGCCGGCAACTAATGAAAAACTGTTTTTT. It specifies CASSPLGGPATNEKLFF.

The chain links TRBV19 to TRBJ1-1; TRBD1 aligns across 7 bases. From germline, CDR1 is LNHDA and CDR2 SQIVND (reference sequence). Losses at the gene ends were 3 bases for V and 0 bases for J; bases not matched to a gene: 13. The CDR3 is 18 residues long. CDR3 coding DNA: TGTGCCAGTAGTATCCAAGTCTTGGACAGGACCATGAACACTGAAGCTTTCTTT. This translates into CASSIQVLDRTMNTEAFF.

CDR3 coding DNA: TGTGCCAGCAGCTTGGGACTAGCGGGAGGAAACTACAATGAGCAGTTCTTC. Its protein is CASSLGLAGGNYNEQFF. V is TRBV5-4 and J is TRBJ2-1; 13 bases are a match to TRBD2. V dropped 0 bases and J dropped 3; count of bases not matched to a gene: 3. Germline lookup yields CDR1 SGHNT and CDR2 YYREEE (reference sequence). The CDR3 covers 17 residues.

This chain joins TRBV5-1 and TRBJ1-1; D ambiguous. Deletions cut 4 bases from V and 0 bases from J, with 7 bases between. Germline V CDR1 and CDR2: SGHRS, YFSETQ. This CDR3 contains 13 residues. CDR3 amino acids: CASSPELNTEAFF. The CDR3, as DNA: TGCGCCAGCAGCCCGGAGTTGAACACTGAAGCTTTCTTT. The whole variable domain, remainder taken from reference TRBV5-1 and TRBJ1-1, is KAGVTQTPRYLIKTRGQQVTLSCSPISGHRSVSWYQQTPGQGLQFLFEYFSETQRNKGNFPGRFSGRQFSNSRSEMNVSTLELGDSALYLCASSPELNTEAFFGQGTRLTVV.

As regards this clone: A read error may produce the germline difference seen at one junction end. The chain links TRBV23-1 to TRBJ1-4, with D unclear. TRBV23-1 is reported as an ORF; its role is uncertain. The CDR3 spans 11 residues. CDR3 protein: CASSHAEKTVF. The CDR3 bases are TGCGCCAGCAGTCATGCGGAGAAAACTGTTTTT.

The J gene is TRBJ2-5, the V gene TRBV5-1, with D unresolved. The germline gives CDR1 SGHRS, CDR2 YFSETQ. The CDR3 runs to 12 residues. Trimming stripped 7 bases from V and 0 bases from J, with 7 bases between. The CDR3 is CASSEDQETQYF. In DNA, the CDR3 is TGCGCCAGCTCTGAGGACCAAGAGACCCAGTACTTC.

The chain links TRBV3-1 (or the pseudogene TRBV3-2) to TRBJ1-1; D not certain. Germline V lookup: CDR1 LGHDT, CDR2 YNNKEL (reference sequence). The V and J ends lost 2 bases and 1 base respectively, with 11 bases between them. The CDR3 sequence is 15 residues long. In nucleotides, the CDR3 is TGTGCCAGCAGCCAATCGCAGGTGGGGAACACTGAAGCTTTCTTT. It translates to CASSQSQVGNTEAFF.

The chain has TRBV4-3 and TRBJ1-2, with unresolved D. V was shortened by 0 bases and J by 4 bases, with 6 bases between the two germline ends. Germline CDR1 LGHNA, CDR2 YSLEER. The CDR3 is 13 residues long. This chain's CDR3 is CASSQDLGYGYTF. In nucleotides, the CDR3 is TGCGCCAGCAGCCAAGATCTCGGCTATGGCTACACCTTC.

This clone was counted only a few times. The V gene is TRBV5-1, the J gene TRBJ2-3; TRBD1 is a possible D gene (6 bases). The CDR3 is 16 amino acids. Trimming pared 3 bases from V and 2 bases from J, leaving 16 bases between. Germline V lookup: CDR1 SGHRS, CDR2 YFSETQ. For the CDR3, the DNA is TGCGCCAGCAGCTGGGCTTTAGGGGGAGTCACAGATACGCAGTATTTT. Amino acid sequence: CASSWALGGVTDTQYF.

The rearrangement joins TRBV6-4 to TRBJ2-1; weak D call: TRBD2 (6 bases). The CDR3 extends over 14 amino acids. V was cut by 5 bases and J by 0 bases, with 8 bases left in between. The germline V gene has CDR1 MRHNA and CDR2 SNTAGT. CDR3 bases: TGTGCCAGCAGTCCGACTAGCTCCTACAATGAGCAGTTCTTC. Amino acids: CASSPTSSYNEQFF.

This clone was recorded a few times. The rearrangement links TRBV29-1 to TRBJ2-3; D is undetermined. CDR3 length: 13 residues. Germline values: CDR1 SQVTM, CDR2 ANQGSEA. Trimming took off 4 bases at V and 2 bases at J, with 10 bases between the two ends. The DNA of the CDR3 is TGCAGCGTTGCTTACACCCCCACAGATACGCAGTATTTT. It yields the protein CSVAYTPTDTQYF.

The rearrangement uses TRBV30 and TRBJ1-4, with D maybe TRBD1 (6 bases). The length of the CDR3 is 15 residues. V lost 1 base and J 7 bases, leaving 16 bases between the germline ends. The V gene's germline CDR1 is GTSNPN and CDR2 SVGIG (reference sequence). In DNA form, the CDR3 reads TGTGCCTGGAGTGGGGGGCAGGGCTCCTTTGAAAAACTGTTTTTT. It translates to CAWSGGQGSFEKLFF.

This rearrangement joins TRBV2 to TRBJ2-1, with 9 bases fitting TRBD1. The CDR3 extends over 15 amino acids. Germline CDR1 is SNHLY and CDR2 is FYNNEI. Unmatched junction bases numbered 9, after V lost 4 bases and J lost 8 bases. CDR3 amino acids: CASSGFGTGPDEQFF. CDR3 sequence (DNA): TGTGCCAGCAGTGGTTTCGGGACAGGGCCCGATGAGCAGTTCTTC.

The gene calls are TRBV9 and TRBJ1-1; D unresolved. The CDR3 spans 14 residues. The V end was cut by 0 bases, the J end by 2 bases, with 8 bases between. Germline V CDR1 and CDR2: SGDLS, YYNGEE. The DNA for the CDR3 is TGTGCCAGCAGCGTAGCTGTGTCCAACACTGAAGCTTTCTTT. Its protein product is CASSVAVSNTEAFF.

This chain connects TRBV4-1 to TRBJ2-1; TRBD2 matches at 10 bases. With 1 base clipped from V and 4 bases from J, the junction kept 10 bases outside the gene matches. The CDR3 has 18 amino acids. The V gene's germline CDR1 is MGHRA and CDR2 YSYEKL. The CDR3 is CASSQGQGRAGGYNEQFF. In DNA form, the CDR3 reads TGCGCCAGCAGCCAAGGACAGGGTCGAGCGGGAGGGTACAATGAGCAGTTCTTC.

The V and J genes are TRBV10-2 and TRBJ2-7; 8 bases fit TRBD1. The CDR3 covers 13 residues. The germline V gene has CDR1 WSHSY and CDR2 SAAADI. V lost 6 bases to trimming and J lost 2 bases; unmatched junction nucleotides: 3. The CDR3, as DNA: TGCGCCAGCAGACCGGGACAGGCCTACGAGCAGTACTTC. Translated: CASRPGQAYEQYF.

The chain employs TRBV29-1 and TRBJ1-1; 7 bases are shared with TRBD1. CDR3 size: 14 residues. Germline V gives CDR1 SQVTM, CDR2 ANQGSEA. V shed 3 bases and J 0 bases; nucleotides not matched to a gene: 4. Written as DNA, the CDR3 is TGCAGCGTTGACAGGGGGAGTCTGAACACTGAAGCTTTCTTT. Translating it yields CSVDRGSLNTEAFF.